This section outlines one T cell receptor beta chain sequence together with its context. The antigen is unknown. Germline lookup yields CDR1 SGDLS and CDR2 YYNGEE. Between the trimmed V and J ends, which lost 0 bases and 2 bases, there was a span of 17 bases. This CDR3 has 17 residues. The data stem from a study of T-cell memory formation after mild COVID-19. The overall study: Largely donor-specific TCR clusters were found. General study points: That cross-reactive memory joined was suggested by some responding clones appearing in pre-infection memory. Clones shrinking between day 15 and 85 showed a balanced CD4/CD8 split, and those that grew later tilted toward CD4+.

Sample barcodes and UMIs were carried by the TCR alpha and TCR beta cDNA libraries that 5'RACE generated with constant-segment primers. TCRdb recomputed calls from the 5' RACE reads with MiXCR, one row per CDR3 protein. The sample yields under 450,000 distinct CDR3 sequences, around 22% seen once. The origin of this receptor is an adult woman who had mild COVID-19 (a few samples of this study predate the infection). Cell type and time point are not known. Sequenced material: PBMCs or a T cell subset sorted from them (not recorded which). J is TRBJ1-1 and V is TRBV9; TRBD1 is a possible D gene (5 bases). For the CDR3, the DNA is TGTGCCAGCAGCGTAGGAGGTAGTGTTGGGGGAAACACTGAAGCTTTCTTT. Translation: CASSVGGSVGGNTEAFF.